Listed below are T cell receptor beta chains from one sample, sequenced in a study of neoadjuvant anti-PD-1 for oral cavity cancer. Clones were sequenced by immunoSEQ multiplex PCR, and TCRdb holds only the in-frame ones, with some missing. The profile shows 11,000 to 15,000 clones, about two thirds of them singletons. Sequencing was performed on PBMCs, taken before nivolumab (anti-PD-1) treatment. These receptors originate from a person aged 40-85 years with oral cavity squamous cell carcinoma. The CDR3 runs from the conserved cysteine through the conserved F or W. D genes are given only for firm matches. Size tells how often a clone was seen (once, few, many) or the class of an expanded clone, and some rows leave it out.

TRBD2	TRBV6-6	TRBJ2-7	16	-	CASRQPGLAGSYEQYF	TGTGCCAGCAGGCAACCCGGACTAGCGGGCTCCTACGAGCAGTACTTC
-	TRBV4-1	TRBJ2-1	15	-	CASSQDRDGYNEQFF	TGCGCCAGCAGCCAAGACCGCGACGGCTACAATGAGCAGTTCTTC
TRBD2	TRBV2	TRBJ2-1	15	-	CASSQLAGGPGEQFF	TGTGCCAGCAGCCAACTAGCGGGGGGACCTGGTGAGCAGTTCTTC
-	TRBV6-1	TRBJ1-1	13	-	CASSVRTNTEAFF	TGTGCCAGCAGTGTAAGGACGAACACTGAAGCTTTCTTT
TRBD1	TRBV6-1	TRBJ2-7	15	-	CASSTQRQGPYEQYF	TGTGCCAGCAGTACCCAAAGACAGGGGCCCTACGAGCAGTACTTC
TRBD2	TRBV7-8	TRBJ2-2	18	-	CASSPSGSGGVNTGELFF	TGTGCCAGCAGCCCTTCGGGTAGCGGGGGAGTTAACACCGGGGAGCTGTTTTTT
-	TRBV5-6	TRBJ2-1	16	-	CASSILAGTGSNEQFF	TGTGCCAGCAGCATTTTGGCGGGAACCGGGTCCAATGAGCAGTTCTTC
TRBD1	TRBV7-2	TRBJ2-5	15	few	CASSPPGTGAETQYF	TGTGCCAGCAGCCCACCCGGGACAGGGGCTGAGACCCAGTACTTC
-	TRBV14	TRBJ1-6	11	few	CASSQESRLHF	TGTGCCAGCAGCCAAGAGTCACGTCTCCACTTT
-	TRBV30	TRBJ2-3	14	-	CAWGEGVGTDTQYF	TGTGCCTGGGGGGAGGGGGTAGGGACAGATACGCAGTATTTT
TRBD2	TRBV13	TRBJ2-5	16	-	CASSLRWGGYQETQYF	TGTGCCAGCAGCTTAAGATGGGGGGGGTATCAAGAGACCCAGTACTTC
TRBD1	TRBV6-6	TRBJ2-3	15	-	CASSYSDRVSDTQYF	TGTGCCAGCAGTTATTCAGACAGGGTGTCAGATACGCAGTATTTT
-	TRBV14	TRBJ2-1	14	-	CASSQFGGRDEQFF	TGTGCCAGCAGCCAATTCGGGGGGCGCGATGAGCAGTTCTTC
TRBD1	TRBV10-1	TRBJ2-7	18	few	CASSGTGTGGHFTYEQYF	TGCGCCAGCAGTGGTACCGGGACAGGGGGCCATTTTACCTACGAGCAGTACTTC
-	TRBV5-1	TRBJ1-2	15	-	CASSSLGTSGYGYTF	TGCGCCAGCAGCTCCCTAGGGACGTCAGGGTATGGCTACACCTTC
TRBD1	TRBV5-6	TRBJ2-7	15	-	CASSLATGGAYEQYF	TGTGCCAGCAGCTTGGCCACAGGGGGCGCCTACGAGCAGTACTTC
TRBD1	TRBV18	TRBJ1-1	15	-	CASSPSTGVNTEAFF	TGTGCCAGCTCACCTTCGACAGGGGTGAACACTGAAGCTTTCTTT
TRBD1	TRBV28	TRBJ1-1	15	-	CASSPLGQGLYEAFF	TGTGCCAGCAGTCCCTTAGGACAGGGGCTTTACGAAGCTTTCTTT
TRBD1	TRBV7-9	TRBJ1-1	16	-	CASSLDPGQGSTEAFF	TGTGCCAGCAGTCTCGATCCGGGACAGGGTTCCACTGAAGCTTTCTTT
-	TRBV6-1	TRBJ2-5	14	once	CASSVGSMRETQYF	TGTGCCAGCAGTGTCGGATCTATGAGAGAGACCCAGTACTTC
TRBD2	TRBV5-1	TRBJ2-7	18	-	CASSSRSEGGPFAYEQYF	TGCGCCAGCAGCTCGCGGTCGGAGGGAGGGCCATTTGCCTACGAGCAGTACTTT
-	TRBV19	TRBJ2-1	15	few	CASSIAKRAYNEQFF	TGTGCCAGTAGTATAGCTAAGCGAGCATACAATGAGCAGTTCTTC
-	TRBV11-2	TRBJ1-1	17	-	CASSLGGAGALNTEAFF	TGTGCCAGCAGCTTAGGGGGGGCAGGGGCCTTGAACACTGAAGCTTTCTTT
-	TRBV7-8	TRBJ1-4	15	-	CASRQGRSSNEKLFF	TGTGCCAGCAGGCAAGGACGAAGCAGTAATGAAAAACTGTTTTTT
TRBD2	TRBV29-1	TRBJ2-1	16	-	CSAWGLAGATYNEQFF	TGCAGCGCCTGGGGACTAGCGGGGGCCACCTACAATGAGCAGTTCTTC
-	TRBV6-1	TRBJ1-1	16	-	CASSELSRGTVTEAFF	TGTGCCAGCAGTGAGTTGTCCCGGGGTACGGTGACTGAAGCTTTCTTT
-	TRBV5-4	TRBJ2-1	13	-	CASSLRINNEQFF	TGTGCCAGCAGCCTGAGGATAAACAATGAGCAGTTCTTC
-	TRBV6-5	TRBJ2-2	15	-	CASSSAGVVTGELFF	TGTGCCAGCAGTTCCGCAGGGGTGGTCACCGGGGAGCTGTTTTTT
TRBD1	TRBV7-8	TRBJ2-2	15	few	CASSQTGGNTGELFF	TGTGCCAGCAGCCAGACAGGGGGCAACACCGGGGAGCTGTTTTTT
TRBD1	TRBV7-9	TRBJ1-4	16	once	CASSLALQGANEKLFF	TGTGCCAGCAGCTTAGCCCTACAGGGGGCTAATGAAAAACTGTTTTTT
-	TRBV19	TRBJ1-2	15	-	CASSLSGMWDYGYTF	TGTGCCAGTAGTCTCTCAGGGATGTGGGACTATGGCTACACCTTC
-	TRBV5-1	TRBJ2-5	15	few	CASSLGQPHQETQYF	TGCGCCAGCAGCTTGGGACAGCCCCACCAAGAGACCCAGTACTTC
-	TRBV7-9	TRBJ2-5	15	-	CASSSLWGARETQYF	TGTGCCAGCAGCTCCCTGTGGGGAGCGAGAGAGACCCAGTACTTC
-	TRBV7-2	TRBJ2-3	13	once	CASSLGDTDTQYF	TGTGCCAGCAGCTTAGGAGATACAGATACGCAGTATTTT
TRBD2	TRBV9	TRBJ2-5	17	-	CASSVGGRGGHAETQYF	TGTGCCAGCAGCGTAGGCGGGCGGGGGGGCCACGCAGAGACCCAGTACTTC
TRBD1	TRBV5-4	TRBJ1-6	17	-	CASSGGTASSYNSPLHF	TGTGCCAGCAGCGGAGGGACAGCTAGCTCCTATAATTCACCCCTCCACTTT
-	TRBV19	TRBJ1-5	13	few	CASSIPGSQPQHF	TGTGCCAGTAGTATCCCAGGCAGCCAGCCCCAGCATTTT
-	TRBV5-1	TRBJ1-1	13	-	CASTGLGDTEAFF	TGCGCCAGCACTGGCCTAGGTGACACTGAAGCTTTCTTT
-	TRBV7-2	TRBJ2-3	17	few	CASSPYSYTAGTDTQYF	TGTGCCAGCAGCCCTTACAGTTATACGGCAGGGACAGATACGCAGTATTTT
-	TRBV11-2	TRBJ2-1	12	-	CASSPNRNEQFF	TGTGCCAGCAGCCCCAACCGCAATGAGCAGTTCTTC
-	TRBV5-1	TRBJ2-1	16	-	CASSPRASGAYNEQFF	TGCGCCAGCAGCCCGCGTGCGAGCGGAGCCTACAATGAGCAGTTCTTC
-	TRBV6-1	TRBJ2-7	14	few	CASSLYSFSYEQYF	TGTGCCAGCAGTCTTTACTCGTTCTCCTACGAGCAGTACTTC
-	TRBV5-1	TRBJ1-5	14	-	CASSLGGNGQPQHF	TGCGCCAGCAGCTTGGGGGGGAACGGTCAGCCCCAGCATTTT
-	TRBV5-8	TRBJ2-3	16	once	CASSSVSPLPTDTQYF	TGTGCCAGCAGCTCTGTGAGCCCTCTCCCCACAGATACGCAGTATTTT
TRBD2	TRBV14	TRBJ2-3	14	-	CASSQGGSTDTQYF	TGTGCCAGCAGCCAGGGGGGGAGCACAGATACGCAGTATTTT
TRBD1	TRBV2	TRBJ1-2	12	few	CATTGTGDGYTF	TGTGCCACGACAGGGACAGGGGACGGCTACACCTTC
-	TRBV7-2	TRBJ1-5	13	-	CASAIESNQPQHF	TGTGCCAGCGCTATTGAGAGCAATCAGCCCCAGCATTTT